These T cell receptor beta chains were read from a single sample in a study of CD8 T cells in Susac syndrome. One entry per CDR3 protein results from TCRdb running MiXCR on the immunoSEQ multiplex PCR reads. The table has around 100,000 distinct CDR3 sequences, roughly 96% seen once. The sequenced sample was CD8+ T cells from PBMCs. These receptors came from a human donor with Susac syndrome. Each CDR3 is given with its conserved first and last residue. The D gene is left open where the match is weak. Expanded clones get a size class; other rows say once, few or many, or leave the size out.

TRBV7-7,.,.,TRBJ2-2,CASSLGDTGELFF,TGTGCCAGCAGCTTAGGTGACACCGGGGAGCTGTTTTTT
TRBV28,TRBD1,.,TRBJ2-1,CASSSTDRGNNEQFF,TGTGCCAGCAGTTCAACAGACAGGGGCAACAATGAGCAGTTCTTC
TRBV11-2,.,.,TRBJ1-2,CASSLLSNYGYTF,TGTGCCAGCAGCCTGCTGTCTAACTATGGCTACACCTTC
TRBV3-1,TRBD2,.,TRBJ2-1,CASSPLLAGGRYNEQFF,TGTGCCAGCAGCCCCCTACTAGCGGGGGGGCGTTACAATGAGCAGTTCTTC
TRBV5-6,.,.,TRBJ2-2,CASSLRTGTGELFF,TGTGCCAGCAGCTTACGGACGGGGACCGGGGAGCTGTTTTTT
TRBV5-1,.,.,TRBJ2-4,CASSLPGDAKNIQYF,TGCGCCAGCAGCTTGCCCGGGGATGCCAAAAACATTCAGTACTTC
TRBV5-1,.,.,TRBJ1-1,CASRGAGVNTEAFF,TGCGCCAGCCGGGGGGCCGGGGTGAACACTGAAGCTTTCTTT
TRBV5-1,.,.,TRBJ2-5,CASSGILSLVRVGETQYF,TGCGCCAGCAGCGGAATACTATCACTCGTCAGGGTTGGAGAGACCCAGTACTTC
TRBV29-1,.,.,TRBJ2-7,CSVKGRTDAYEQYF,TGCAGCGTGAAGGGGAGGACAGATGCCTACGAGCAGTACTTC
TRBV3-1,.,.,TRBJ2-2,CASSPRQFTGELFF,TGTGCCAGCAGCCCCCGACAGTTCACCGGGGAGCTGTTTTTT
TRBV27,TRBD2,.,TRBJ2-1,CASRGLAGGSSYNEQFF,TGTGCCAGCAGGGGACTAGCGGGAGGGAGCTCCTACAATGAGCAGTTCTTC
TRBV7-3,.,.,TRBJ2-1,CASSLSIRDEQFF,TGTGCCAGCAGCTTATCTATTCGCGATGAGCAGTTCTTC
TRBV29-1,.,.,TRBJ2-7,CSVGGTRGQYF,TGCAGCGTTGGAGGGACCCGGGGGCAGTACTTC
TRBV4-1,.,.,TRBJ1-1,CASSQDTHRETNTEAFF,TGCGCCAGCAGCCAAGATACCCATCGGGAGACGAACACTGAAGCTTTCTTT
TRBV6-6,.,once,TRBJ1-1,CASSSQGLLNTEAFF,TGTGCCAGCAGCTCCCAGGGTTTACTGAACACTGAAGCTTTCTTT
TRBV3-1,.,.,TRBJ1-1,CASSRGFTAFF,TGTGCCAGCAGCCGAGGCTTTACGGCTTTCTTT
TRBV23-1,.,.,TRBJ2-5,CASSQSTPGRLTETQYF,TGCGCCAGCAGTCAATCGACCCCGGGACGCTTAACAGAGACCCAGTACTTC
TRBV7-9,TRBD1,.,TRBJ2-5,CASRSTGPQETQYF,TGTGCCAGCAGATCGACAGGGCCCCAAGAGACCCAGTACTTC
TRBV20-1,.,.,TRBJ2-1,CSARRNGSPYNEQFF,TGCAGTGCTAGACGTAACGGGTCCCCTTACAATGAGCAGTTCTTC
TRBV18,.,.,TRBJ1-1,CASTTVSRNTEAFF,TGTGCCAGCACTACAGTTAGCCGAAACACTGAAGCTTTCTTT
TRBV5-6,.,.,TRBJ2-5,CASSLGQGGETQYF,TGTGCCAGCAGCTTGGGGCAGGGCGGAGAGACCCAGTACTTC
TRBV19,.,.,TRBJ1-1,CASSIPGANTEAFF,TGTGCCAGTAGTATTCCAGGGGCGAACACTGAAGCTTTCTTT
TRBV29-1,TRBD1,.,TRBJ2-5,CSAWTGPGETQYF,TGCAGCGCCTGGACAGGGCCGGGGGAGACCCAGTACTTC
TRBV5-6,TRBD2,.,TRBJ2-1,CASSPLERELHEQFF,TGTGCCAGCAGCCCCCTTGAGCGGGAGTTACATGAGCAGTTCTTC
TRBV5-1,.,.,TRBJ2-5,CASSPGVQWETQYF,TGCGCCAGCAGCCCTGGCGTACAGTGGGAGACCCAGTACTTC
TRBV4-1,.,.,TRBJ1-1,CASSHRGVGTEAFF,TGCGCCAGCAGCCACAGAGGGGTCGGCACTGAAGCTTTCTTT
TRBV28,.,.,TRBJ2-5,CASSQGWEETQYF,TGTGCCAGCAGTCAGGGGTGGGAAGAGACCCAGTACTTC
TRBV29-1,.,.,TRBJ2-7,CSVEVETYEQYF,TGCAGCGTTGAAGTGGAGACCTACGAGCAGTACTTC
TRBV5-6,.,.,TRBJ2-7,CASSWGTYSYEQYF,TGTGCCAGCAGCTGGGGGACGTATTCCTACGAGCAGTACTTC
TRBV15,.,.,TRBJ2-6,CATSRGASLGGANVLTF,TGTGCCACCAGCAGGGGGGCCAGCTTGGGTGGGGCCAACGTCCTGACTTTC
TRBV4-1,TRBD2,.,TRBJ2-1,CASSTRTSGNEQFF,TGCGCCAGCAGCACCCGGACTAGCGGGAATGAGCAGTTCTTC
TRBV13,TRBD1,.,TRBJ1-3,CASSSDRQLNTIYF,TGTGCCAGCAGCTCGGACAGGCAGTTGAACACCATATATTTT
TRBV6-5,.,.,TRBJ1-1,CASSSEVSGALTEAFF,TGTGCCAGCAGTTCTGAAGTATCGGGGGCGCTCACTGAAGCTTTCTTT
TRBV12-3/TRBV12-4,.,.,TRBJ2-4,CASNKGAKNIQYF,TGTGCCAGCAATAAGGGCGCCAAAAACATTCAGTACTTC
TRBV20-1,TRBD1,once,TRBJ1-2,CSAEGDRGPYGYTF,TGCAGTGCAGAGGGGGACAGGGGGCCCTATGGCTACACCTTC
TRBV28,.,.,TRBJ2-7,CASSPPPRVSTSPYEQYF,TGTGCCAGCAGTCCCCCCCCTCGGGTTTCGACGTCTCCCTACGAGCAGTACTTC
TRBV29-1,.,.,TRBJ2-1,CSVRLREEQFF,TGCAGCGTCCGCCTCCGGGAAGAGCAGTTCTTC
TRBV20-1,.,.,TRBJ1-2,CSAGRDIMGGYTF,TGCAGTGCAGGCCGGGACATCATGGGGGGCTACACCTTC
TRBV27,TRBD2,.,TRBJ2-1,CASVTGTNNEQFF,TGTGCCAGCGTAACCGGGACTAACAATGAGCAGTTCTTC
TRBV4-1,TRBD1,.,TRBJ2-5,CASSPKDREETQYF,TGCGCCAGCAGCCCTAAGGACAGGGAGGAGACCCAGTACTTC
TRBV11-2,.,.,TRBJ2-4,CASSSQGLGAKNIQYF,TGTGCCAGCAGCTCTCAGGGTCTAGGGGCCAAAAACATTCAGTACTTC
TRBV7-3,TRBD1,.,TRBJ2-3,CASSSGGQHTDTQYF,TGTGCCAGCAGCTCAGGGGGACAGCACACAGATACGCAGTATTTT
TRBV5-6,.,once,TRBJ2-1,CASSPWANYEQFF,TGTGCCAGCAGCCCCTGGGCTAACTATGAGCAGTTCTTC
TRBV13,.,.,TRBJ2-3,CASSIRSPLDTQYF,TGTGCCAGCAGCATAAGGAGTCCGTTGGATACGCAGTATTTT
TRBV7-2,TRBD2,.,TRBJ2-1,CASSQVAGTYNEQFF,TGTGCCAGCAGCCAAGTAGCGGGGACCTACAATGAGCAGTTCTTC
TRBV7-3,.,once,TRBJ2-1,CASSLYENEQFF,TGTGCCAGCAGCTTATATGAAAATGAGCAGTTCTTC
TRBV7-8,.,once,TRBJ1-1,CASSLEQGNEAFF,TGTGCCAGCAGCTTAGAGCAGGGGAATGAAGCTTTCTTT
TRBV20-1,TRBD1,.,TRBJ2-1,CSARDARTGGSGSPQFF,TGCAGTGCTAGAGATGCTAGGACAGGGGGTTCTGGGAGTCCCCAGTTCTTC
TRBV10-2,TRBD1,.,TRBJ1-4,CASRGQGTVEKLFF,TGCGCCAGCAGGGGACAGGGGACGGTCGAAAAACTGTTTTTT
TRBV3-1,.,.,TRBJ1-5,CASSQDLSNQPQHF,TGTGCCAGCAGCCAAGATCTCAGCAATCAGCCCCAGCATTTT
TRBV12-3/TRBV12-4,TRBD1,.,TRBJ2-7,CASSGPQGPYEQYF,TGTGCCAGCAGTGGCCCACAGGGGCCCTACGAGCAGTACTTC
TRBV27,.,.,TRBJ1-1,CASSVSGWNTEAFF,TGTGCCAGCAGTGTATCGGGTTGGAACACTGAAGCTTTCTTT